This note documents a single T cell receptor (beta chain) sequence. The entry originates in a study of blood T cell repertoires in COVID-19. Only in-frame clones appear in the TCRdb table, and some are missing; sequencing was by immunoSEQ multiplex PCR. The sample holds 65,000 to 70,000 clones, over 60% seen once. Germline values: CDR1 MGHDK, CDR2 SYGVNS. V was cut by 4 bases and J by 6 bases, with 12 bases left in between. The CDR3 contains 14 residues. This TCR derives from a human donor in a cohort sampled during active COVID-19. This chain connects TRBV25-1 to TRBJ1-4; D is possibly TRBD1 (5 bases). Sequenced sample: peripheral blood. This CDR3 reads CASSVARGDEKLFF. In nucleotides, the CDR3 is TGTGCCAGCAGTGTCGCCCGGGGGGATGAAAAACTGTTTTTT.